The clone carrying this T cell receptor beta chain was seen more than once but under ten times. Its specificity is not known. This specimen comes from a study of blood T cells in healthy people across ages. Russia was home to the donors, healthy Caucasian individuals aged about 6 to 100. Study-wide results and caveats: A strong correlation was found between TCR beta diversity and the percentage of naive T cells. The diversity estimates, figures obtained from one million T cells, were considered underestimates.

A sample-barcoded 5' primer and a J-beta primer mix were used in a second PCR of roughly 7 to 11 cycles. Unique molecular identifiers of 12 random nucleotides labeled each cDNA. One entry per CDR3 protein results from TCRdb running MiXCR on the 5' RACE reads. This sample has some 880,000 distinct CDR3 sequences, with approximately 35% found just once. This CDR3 is 12 amino acids long. The ends were cut back, 3 bases at V and 13 bases at J, with 16 bases in the middle. Germline CDR1 DFQATT, CDR2 SNEGSKA (reference sequence). The sequenced material came from blood. This TCR came from a man aged 18 to 29 in good health. J is TRBJ2-1 and V is TRBV20-1; D unclear. CDR3 residues: CSASISDPLQFF. The CDR3 coding sequence is TGCAGTGCTAGTATTTCGGACCCATTACAGTTCTTC.